The 30 T cell receptor beta chains listed next were all sequenced from one sample in a study of cytomegalovirus exposure and HLA in healthy donors. The table came from immunoSEQ multiplex PCR; TCRdb's copy has only in-frame clones and leaves some out. The sample consists of approximately 100,000 clones, 80% to 95% of them appearing once. The sequencing sample was made of PBMCs. Receptors originate from a woman aged 30 to 39 in good health and CMV-seropositive.

The chain uses TRBV7-2 and TRBJ1-1; perhaps TRBD1 as D (6 bases). Per germline, CDR1 SGHTA and CDR2 FQGNSA. Between the trimmed V and J ends, which lost 5 bases and 0 bases, there was a span of 10 bases. The CDR3 is 14 amino acids. CDR3 in amino acids: CASSPRGVNTEAFF. Written as DNA, the CDR3 is TGTGCCAGCAGCCCCAGGGGCGTGAACACTGAAGCTTTCTTT. The entire variable domain, with the rest obtained from reference TRBV7-2 and TRBJ1-1, is as follows: GAGVSQSPSNKVTEKGKDVELRCDPISGHTALYWYRQSLGQGLEFLIYFQGNSAPDKSGLPSDRFSAERTGGSVSTLTIQRTQQEDSAVYLCASSPRGVNTEAFFGQGTRLTVV.

This chain joins TRBV7-9 and TRBJ1-4, with 8 bases that match TRBD1. Germline V gene sequence: CDR1 SEHNR, CDR2 FQNEAQ (reference sequence). V lost 11 bases to trimming and J lost 4 bases; unmatched junction nucleotides: 6. The CDR3 sequence is 13 residues long. The CDR3 DNA follows: TGTGCCGGACAGGGAGCAGATAATGAAAAACTGTTTTTT. This sequence encodes CAGQGADNEKLFF.

V usage is TRBV7-9 and J usage is TRBJ2-7; unclear D gene. The ends were cut back, 3 bases at V and 6 bases at J, with 9 bases in the middle. Germline assignment: CDR1 SEHNR and CDR2 FQNEAQ (reference sequence). CDR3 length: 12 amino acids. The CDR3 loop reads CASSLVLGEQYF. The CDR3, as DNA: TGTGCCAGCAGCTTGGTTCTAGGCGAGCAGTACTTC.

The V gene is TRBV2, the J gene TRBJ1-2, with 7 bases aligning to TRBD1. J lost 6 bases, V lost 8 bases, and 3 bases had no gene match. Germline values: CDR1 SNHLY, CDR2 FYNNEI. CDR3 size: 11 residues. In DNA form, the CDR3 reads TGTGCCAGCGACAGGGCGAATGGCTACACCTTC. Translated, it gives CASDRANGYTF.

The CDR3 DNA is TGTGCCAGCAGTTTAACACTGACAGGGGGCGACGAGCAGTACTTC. Encoded protein: CASSLTLTGGDEQYF. The V and J genes are TRBV27 and TRBJ2-7; 10 nucleotides agree with TRBD1. The CDR3 sequence is 15 residues long. The germline V gene has CDR1 MNHEY and CDR2 SMNVEV (reference sequence). V lost 2 bases and J lost 5; bases outside the gene matches: 6.

The rearrangement joins TRBV5-1 to TRBJ2-1; D possibly corresponds to TRBD1 (6 bases). V lost 6 bases and J lost 6, with 10 bases in between. Germline V lookup: CDR1 SGHRS, CDR2 YFSETQ. The CDR3 runs to 12 residues. This CDR3 reads CASKGDGNEQFF. CDR3 nucleotides: TGCGCCAGCAAGGGGGATGGCAATGAGCAGTTCTTC.

V and J are TRBV13 and TRBJ2-1; 10 bases line up with TRBD2. Trimming at V came to 4 bases and at J to 6 bases, leaving 12 bases not matched to a gene. The V gene's germline CDR1 is PRHDT and CDR2 FYEKMQ (reference sequence). This CDR3 has 17 residues. For the CDR3, the DNA is TGTGCCAGCAGCTCTCAACCGGGACTAGCGTGGTCCAATGAGCAGTTCTTC. The encoded protein is CASSSQPGLAWSNEQFF.

V gene TRBV4-3 combines with J gene TRBJ2-3; TRBD2 matches 8 bases. This CDR3 comprises 17 residues. Losses at the gene ends were 3 bases for V and 2 bases for J; bases not matched to a gene: 10. The germline V gene has CDR1 LGHNA and CDR2 YSLEER. For the CDR3, the DNA is TGCGCCAGCAGCCACACCCCGACTAGCGAAACCACAGATACGCAGTATTTT. Encoded protein: CASSHTPTSETTDTQYF.

The chain combines TRBV19 with TRBJ2-7, with 9 bases aligning to TRBD1. V dropped 5 bases and J dropped 6; count of bases not matched to a gene: 8. The CDR3 is made up of 14 amino acids. Per the germline V gene, CDR1 is LNHDA and CDR2 is SQIVND (reference sequence). The CDR3 loop reads CASSPTGGLGEQYF. Written as DNA, the CDR3 is TGTGCCAGTAGTCCGACAGGGGGGTTGGGCGAGCAGTACTTC.

V gene TRBV9 combines with J gene TRBJ2-5; TRBD1 matches at 9 bases. V lost 3 bases, J lost 5 bases, and 8 bases stayed unmatched. CDR1 and CDR2 from the germline V gene are SGDLS and YYNGEE. The CDR3 is 15 amino acids. CDR3: CASSAETGGRETQYF. CDR3 coding DNA: TGTGCCAGCAGCGCAGAGACAGGGGGGCGGGAGACCCAGTACTTC.

This chain uses TRBV11-2 with TRBJ2-7; the D gene is possibly TRBD1 (5 bases). Trimming took 3 bases from V and 9 from J, leaving 12 bases between them. The CDR3 is 12 amino acids. CDR1 is SGHAT, CDR2 FQNNGV, per germline. CDR3 sequence (DNA): TGTGCCAGCAGCTTCAGGGATACAGGGCAGTACTTC. Amino acids: CASSFRDTGQYF.

The J gene is TRBJ1-3, the V gene TRBV9; D is perhaps TRBD1 (5 bases). This CDR3 is built from 14 residues. With 0 bases removed from V and 4 bases from J, the gap between germline ends came to 8 bases. CDR1 and CDR2 from the germline V gene are SGDLS and YYNGEE. The CDR3 sequence is CASSVGTLGNTIYF. DNA for the CDR3: TGTGCCAGCAGCGTAGGGACACTCGGAAACACCATATATTTT.

The CDR3 DNA reads as TGTGCCAGCAGCGTTGGGCTAGGAGGGGCCAACACCGGGGAGCTGTTTTTT. Protein sequence: CASSVGLGGANTGELFF. V is TRBV9 and J is TRBJ2-2; D is perhaps TRBD2 (6 bases). Trimming cost V 2 bases and J 2 bases, with 16 bases left between them. Germline V gives CDR1 SGDLS, CDR2 YYNGEE. This CDR3 comprises 17 residues.

This rearrangement joins TRBV7-8 to TRBJ1-1; D is possibly TRBD1 (5 bases). The V gene lost 5 bases and the J gene lost 2 bases, with 9 bases spanning the gap. Looked up from germline, CDR1 is SGHVS and CDR2 is FQNEAQ. The CDR3 totals 13 residues. DNA for the CDR3: TGTGCCAGCAGCCTGCAGGGTAACACTGAAGCTTTCTTT. Translating gives CASSLQGNTEAFF.

The chain joins TRBV19 to TRBJ2-7; 8 nucleotides match TRBD1. The CDR3 spans 17 residues. CDR1 and CDR2 from the germline V gene are LNHDA and SQIVND (reference sequence). V lost 4 bases, J lost 3 bases, and 14 bases stayed unmatched. CDR3 region: CASSTGLGQGSGYEQYF. The CDR3 nucleotides are TGTGCCAGTAGTACTGGGCTCGGACAGGGTAGCGGCTACGAGCAGTACTTC.

This chain uses TRBV19 with TRBJ2-2; D is possibly TRBD2 (5 bases). The CDR3 is 15 amino acids. The V end was cut by 9 bases, the J end by 6 bases, with 20 bases between. The germline V gene has CDR1 LNHDA and CDR2 SQIVND (reference sequence). CDR3 nucleotides: TGTGCCAGCACCACCGTGACGGAGGCTCCCGGGGAGCTGTTTTTT. Protein sequence: CASTTVTEAPGELFF.

V usage is TRBV19 and J usage is TRBJ1-2; TRBD1 is a possible D gene (6 bases). The CDR3 has 15 amino acids. In germline, CDR1 is LNHDA, CDR2 SQIVND (reference sequence). The V end was cut by 3 bases, the J end by 4 bases, with 15 bases between. The CDR3 DNA is TGTGCCAGTAGTATTAGAACGGGACACCTCTATGGCTACACCTTC. The encoded protein is CASSIRTGHLYGYTF.

The rearrangement links TRBV19 to TRBJ2-2, with 12 nucleotides matching TRBD2. CDR1 LNHDA and CDR2 SQIVND come from the germline V gene (reference sequence). Trimming cost V 3 bases and J 5 bases; bases outside gene matches: 1. The CDR3 length is 15 residues. The CDR3 here is CASSITSGRTGELFF. CDR3 in DNA: TGTGCCAGTAGTATTACTAGCGGGAGGACCGGGGAGCTGTTTTTT.

The chain carries TRBV13 and TRBJ2-1; D is perhaps TRBD2 (6 bases). The V gene lost 3 bases and the J gene lost 3 bases, with 18 bases spanning the gap. Germline loops: CDR1 PRHDT, CDR2 FYEKMQ (reference sequence). The CDR3 loop spans 17 amino acids. For the CDR3, the DNA is TGTGCCAGCAGCTTTAGGAGGGCCCCCGCTATCTACAATGAGCAGTTCTTC. The encoded protein is CASSFRRAPAIYNEQFF. The full variable domain, rest sourced from reference TRBV13 and TRBJ2-1, is AAGVIQSPRHLIKEKRETATLKCYPIPRHDTVYWYQQGPGQDPQFLISFYEKMQSDKGSIPDRFSAQQFSDYHSELNMSSLELGDSALYFCASSFRRAPAIYNEQFFGPGTRLTVL.

The J gene is TRBJ2-1, the V gene TRBV7-9; 10 positions agree with TRBD2. Germline V lookup: CDR1 SEHNR, CDR2 FQNEAQ (reference sequence). This CDR3 has 17 residues. V was clipped by 5 bases and J by 8 bases; unmatched bases: 15. CDR3 sequence (DNA): TGTGCCAGCAGCCCTGGGATTTCTAGCGGGAGTACCGATGAGCAGTTCTTC. It yields the protein CASSPGISSGSTDEQFF.

The chain links TRBV28 to TRBJ1-5; the match to TRBD1 covers 9 bases. The CDR3 runs to 16 residues. Trimming took 6 bases from V and 4 from J; bases not matched to a gene: 10. Germline V lookup: CDR1 MDHEN, CDR2 SYDVKM. The CDR3 loop is CASRQTGGGFNQPQHF. The DNA of the CDR3 is TGTGCCAGCAGACAAACAGGGGGCGGGTTTAATCAGCCCCAGCATTTT.

The chain uses TRBV11-3 and TRBJ2-1; 9 nucleotides align to TRBD2. V was clipped by 5 bases and J by 3 bases; unmatched bases: 5. The CDR3 runs 15 residues. Germline CDR1 reads SGHNT; CDR2 reads YENEEA. CDR3 amino acids: CASSGGTSIYNEQFF. The CDR3 nucleotides read TGTGCCAGCAGCGGTGGGACTAGCATCTACAATGAGCAGTTCTTC.

The CDR3 nucleotides are TGTGCCAGCAGTCCGTTAGCGGGCAGCACCGGGGAGCTGTTTTTT. The encoded protein is CASSPLAGSTGELFF. V and J are TRBV6-5 and TRBJ2-2, with TRBD2 identical over 7 bases. The CDR3 contains 15 residues. Germline V gene sequence: CDR1 MNHEY, CDR2 SVGAGI. The V segment lost 5 bases and the J segment 4 bases; nucleotides outside the gene matches: 7.

This clone has a single count. This rearrangement joins TRBV28 to TRBJ1-5, with 10 bases fitting TRBD1. CDR1 MDHEN and CDR2 SYDVKM come from the germline V gene. The trim removed 6 bases at V and 4 bases at J, leaving 9 bases unmatched. CDR3 length: 16 amino acids. The CDR3 DNA sequence: TGTGCCAGCAGACCGACAGGGGGCTTGGGGAATCAGCCCCAGCATTTT. Protein product: CASRPTGGLGNQPQHF.

V is TRBV19 and J is TRBJ1-1, with D perhaps TRBD1 (5 bases). V lost 7 bases and J lost 4, with 22 bases in between. The CDR3 contains 16 residues. Germline CDR1 reads LNHDA; CDR2 reads SQIVND (reference sequence). CDR3 nucleotides: TGTGCCAGTAAGCTCCAGGGCTATTCAACAAGCACTGAAGCTTTCTTT. This translates into CASKLQGYSTSTEAFF.

The chain recombines TRBV7-9 with TRBJ1-2, with TRBD1 matching 8 bases. V dropped 5 bases and J dropped 0; count of bases not matched to a gene: 8. Germline V lookup: CDR1 SEHNR, CDR2 FQNEAQ (reference sequence). CDR3 length: 16 residues. The chain's CDR3 is CASSLGQDGPNYGYTF. Written as DNA, the CDR3 is TGTGCCAGCAGCCTGGGACAGGATGGCCCTAACTATGGCTACACCTTC. Supplemented by reference TRBV7-9 and TRBJ1-2, the full variable domain reads DTGVSQNPRHKITKRGQNVTFRCDPISEHNRLYWYRQTLGQGPEFLTYFQNEAQLEKSRLLSDRFSAERPKGSFSTLEIQRTEQGDSAMYLCASSLGQDGPNYGYTFGSGTRLTVV.

The chain recombines TRBV10-2 with TRBJ2-7; 7 bases map to TRBD1. This CDR3 region has 13 residues. The trim removed 2 bases at V and 10 bases at J, leaving 8 bases unmatched. Germline V lookup: CDR1 WSHSY, CDR2 SAAADI. CDR3 protein: CASSELGQTNQYF. The CDR3 nucleotides are TGCGCCAGCAGTGAGCTGGGACAGACAAATCAGTACTTC.

The J gene is TRBJ2-7, the V gene TRBV7-2; 7 bases agree with TRBD2. This CDR3 contains 14 residues. Trimming cost V 3 bases and J 5 bases; bases outside gene matches: 7. Germline lookup yields CDR1 SGHTA and CDR2 FQGNSA. The CDR3 here is CASSFGGRANEQYF. CDR3 DNA: TGTGCCAGCAGCTTTGGGGGGAGGGCTAACGAGCAGTACTTC.

This clone was detected once. The gene calls are TRBV15 and TRBJ2-3; possibly TRBD2 for D (5 bases). CDR3 length: 14 residues. Germline V gives CDR1 LNHNV, CDR2 YYDKDF (reference sequence). V was clipped by 1 base and J by 6 bases, with 11 bases between them. This CDR3 reads CATSRGGSRDTQYF. The CDR3 nucleotides read TGTGCCACCAGCAGAGGTGGGAGCAGGGATACGCAGTATTTT.

The chain combines TRBV27 with TRBJ2-7, with 7 bases fitting TRBD1. Germline V gene sequence: CDR1 MNHEY, CDR2 SMNVEV (reference sequence). Germline trimming cut 3 bases from V and 3 bases from J; bases unmatched to any gene: 11. The CDR3 length is 16 residues. Here the CDR3 DNA reads TGTGCCAGCAGTTTGTCCTCCGGGGACAGACACTACGAGCAGTACTTC. This translates into CASSLSSGDRHYEQYF.